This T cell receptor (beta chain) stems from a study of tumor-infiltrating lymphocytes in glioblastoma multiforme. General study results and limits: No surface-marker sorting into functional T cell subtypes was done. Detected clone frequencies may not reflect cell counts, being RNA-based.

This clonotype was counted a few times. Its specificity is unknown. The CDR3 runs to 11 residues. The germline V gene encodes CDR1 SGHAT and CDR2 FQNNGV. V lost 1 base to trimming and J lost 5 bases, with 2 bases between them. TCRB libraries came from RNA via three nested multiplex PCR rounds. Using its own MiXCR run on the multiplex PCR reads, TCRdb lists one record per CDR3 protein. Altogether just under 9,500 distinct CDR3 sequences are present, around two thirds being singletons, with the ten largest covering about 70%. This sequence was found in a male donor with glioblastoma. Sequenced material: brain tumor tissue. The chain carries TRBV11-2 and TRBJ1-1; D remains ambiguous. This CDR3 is CASSLGTEAFF. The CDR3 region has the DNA TGTGCCAGCAGCTTAGGGACTGAAGCTTTCTTT.